Shown below are 32 T cell receptor beta chains from a single sample sequenced in a study of T cell changes during pregnancy in multiple sclerosis. Repertoires were generated with immunoSEQ multiplex PCR, while TCRdb's copy carries only in-frame clones and drops some. Among tens of thousands of clones, over 90% were seen once, and the ten largest hold approximately 2%. The sequencing used peripheral blood, collected in the third trimester of pregnancy. All receptors derive from a female donor with multiple sclerosis, enrolled in a pregnancy study.

The V call is TRBV7-9, the J call TRBJ1-2; the D gene is possibly TRBD1 (6 bases). The CDR3 extends over 15 amino acids. Trimming pared 3 bases from V and 4 bases from J, leaving 15 bases between. Germline V gene sequence: CDR1 SEHNR, CDR2 FQNEAQ (reference sequence). The CDR3 is CASSFGGADAYGYTF. In DNA form, the CDR3 reads TGTGCCAGCAGCTTCGGGGGGGCTGATGCCTATGGCTACACCTTC.

V is TRBV4-2 and J is TRBJ1-3; the D is unclear. The V gene's germline CDR1 is LGHNA and CDR2 YNFKEQ. The CDR3 has 17 residues. Trimming removed 2 bases from V and 0 bases from J, with 14 bases in between. CDR3 amino acids: CASSQSPPQISGNTIYF. CDR3 DNA: TGTGCCAGCAGCCAATCTCCCCCCCAGATCTCTGGAAACACCATATATTTT.

This clone was recorded a few times. The V call is TRBV4-1, the J call TRBJ2-1; tentatively, D is TRBD1 (5 bases). In germline, CDR1 is MGHRA, CDR2 YSYEKL. The V and J ends lost 0 bases and 7 bases respectively, with 16 bases between them. The CDR3 has 16 residues. The CDR3: CASSQDGPGMGNEQFF. The CDR3 bases are TGCGCCAGCAGCCAAGATGGGCCAGGGATGGGGAATGAGCAGTTCTTC.

The V gene is TRBV27, the J gene TRBJ1-4; 8 positions agree with TRBD1. J was trimmed by 2 bases and V by 0 bases; bases with no gene match: 5. Germline V lookup: CDR1 MNHEY, CDR2 SMNVEV (reference sequence). The CDR3 consists of 17 residues. Written as DNA, the CDR3 is TGTGCCAGCAGTTTATCTGGACAGGGTCAGACTAATGAAAAACTGTTTTTT. It codes for CASSLSGQGQTNEKLFF.

The V gene is TRBV19, the J gene TRBJ2-7, with 13 bases lining up with TRBD2. V gave up 4 bases and J gave up 5 bases; unmatched junction bases: 2. CDR3 length equals 14 residues. Per germline, CDR1 LNHDA and CDR2 SQIVND (reference sequence). The DNA for the CDR3 is TGTGCCAGTAGTACGACTAGCGGGAGGAACGAGCAGTACTTC. Encoded protein: CASSTTSGRNEQYF.

This chain links TRBV9 with TRBJ1-1; TRBD1 is a possible D gene (6 bases). V lost 4 bases and J lost 4, with 20 bases in between. Germline-derived CDR1 and CDR2 are SGDLS and YYNGEE. This CDR3 contains 16 residues. CDR3 nucleotide sequence: TGTGCCAGCAGCTCCCCACTGGGAGGGGGGCGCACTGAAGCTTTCTTT. Translating gives CASSSPLGGGRTEAFF.

The V call is TRBV19, the J call TRBJ1-5; 8 positions agree with TRBD1. V lost 6 bases and J lost 4; bases outside the gene matches: 11. This CDR3 is 16 amino acids long. Germline loops: CDR1 LNHDA, CDR2 SQIVND (reference sequence). The CDR3 reads CASRSLQGARNQPQHF. CDR3 in DNA: TGTGCCAGTAGATCGTTGCAGGGGGCGAGAAATCAGCCCCAGCATTTT.

The rearrangement joins TRBV7-2 to TRBJ2-7; 7 nucleotides line up with TRBD1. This CDR3 is built from 15 residues. V was clipped by 1 base and J by 0 bases; unmatched bases: 3. Germline V gene lookup returns CDR1 SGHTA and CDR2 FQGNSA. The CDR3 DNA reads as TGTGCCAGCAGCTTAGATGGGACAGTCTCCTACGAGCAGTACTTC. As protein: CASSLDGTVSYEQYF.

This clone appeared a single time. The chain is built from TRBV11-2 and TRBJ2-7; a possible D gene is TRBD1 (7 bases). CDR3 size: 16 residues. Germline V gene lookup returns CDR1 SGHAT and CDR2 FQNNGV. V was cut by 5 bases and J by 2 bases, with 19 bases left in between. CDR3 sequence (DNA): TGTGCCAGCAGCCGACCATGGGGGGACAGCCCCTACGAGCAGTACTTC. Translation: CASSRPWGDSPYEQYF.

The chain carries TRBV7-9 and TRBJ2-7, with 14 bases matching TRBD2. Germline CDR1 reads SEHNR; CDR2 reads FQNEAQ (reference sequence). The CDR3 has 15 amino acids. The junction had 9 bases not matched to a gene; V was cut back by 6 bases and J by 8 bases. The CDR3: CASSSAGLAGDQQYF. In DNA, the CDR3 is TGTGCCAGCAGTTCAGCGGGACTAGCGGGAGATCAGCAGTACTTC.

This chain joins TRBV25-1 and TRBJ1-2, with 12 positions matching TRBD1. V was pared by 5 bases and J by 6 bases, with 10 bases of the junction left unmatched. The CDR3 runs 16 residues. The V gene's germline CDR1 is MGHDK and CDR2 SYGVNS. CDR3 protein: CASSFRGTGGANGYTF. Written as DNA, the CDR3 is TGTGCCAGCAGTTTCCGAGGGACAGGGGGCGCTAATGGCTACACCTTC.

The chain joins TRBV6-5 to TRBJ2-1; D gene uncertain. This CDR3 is built from 12 residues. From germline, CDR1 is MNHEY and CDR2 SVGAGI. Trimming removed 5 bases from V and 9 bases from J, with 11 bases in between. The CDR3 sequence is CASSPLVGEQFF. CDR3 DNA sequence: TGTGCCAGCAGTCCCCTAGTCGGTGAGCAGTTCTTC.

The chain joins TRBV20-1 to TRBJ1-1; D is possibly TRBD1 (6 bases). Trimming took 3 bases from V and 10 from J, leaving 12 bases between them. The CDR3 covers 11 residues. CDR1 DFQATT and CDR2 SNEGSKA come from the germline V gene (reference sequence). The CDR3 sequence is CSASGGAPAFF. The CDR3 DNA follows: TGCAGTGCTAGTGGGGGGGCCCCAGCTTTCTTT.

V is TRBV7-2 and J is TRBJ2-7, with 11 positions matching TRBD2. With V trimmed by 6 bases and J by 4 bases, 11 bases remained unmatched. This CDR3 region has 16 residues. Germline V gene data show CDR1 as SGHTA and CDR2 as FQGNSA. In DNA, the CDR3 is TGTGCCAGCAGTAAAAGGTGGGGACTAGCGGTTTACGAGCAGTACTTC. Amino acids: CASSKRWGLAVYEQYF.

The chain links TRBV5-4 to TRBJ2-7, with TRBD2 matching 14 bases. The CDR3 has 16 residues. With V trimmed by 0 bases and J by 9 bases, 8 bases remained unmatched. Looked up from germline, CDR1 is SGHNT and CDR2 is YYREEE (reference sequence). The DNA for the CDR3 is TGTGCCAGCAGCTTGGCGGGACTAGCGGGAGATGGTGGGCAGTACTTC. It encodes CASSLAGLAGDGGQYF.

The rearrangement joins TRBV7-9 to TRBJ2-1, with TRBD1 identical over 7 bases. V shed 5 bases, J shed 2 bases, and the junction held 6 bases outside the gene matches. This CDR3 is built from 15 residues. Per the germline V gene, CDR1 is SEHNR and CDR2 is FQNEAQ (reference sequence). The CDR3 DNA follows: TGTGCCAGCAGCGTAACGGGACAGACCTACAATGAGCAGTTCTTC. Its protein product is CASSVTGQTYNEQFF.

V and J are TRBV19 and TRBJ2-1; D perhaps matches TRBD1 (6 bases). CDR1 LNHDA and CDR2 SQIVND come from the germline V gene (reference sequence). Trimming stripped 0 bases from V and 6 bases from J, with 6 bases between. This CDR3 comprises 13 residues. The CDR3 sequence is CASSIDRGNEQFF. CDR3 DNA: TGTGCCAGTAGTATAGACAGGGGCAATGAGCAGTTCTTC.

The rearrangement uses TRBV7-9 and TRBJ2-2; D perhaps matches TRBD1 (6 bases). The length of the CDR3 is 17 residues. The V end was cut by 2 bases, the J end by 4 bases, with 17 bases between. CDR1 and CDR2 (germline): SEHNR, FQNEAQ (reference sequence). This CDR3 reads CASSLLMGAGITGELFF. The CDR3 DNA reads as TGTGCCAGCAGCTTATTGATGGGGGCAGGTATCACCGGGGAGCTGTTTTTT. Supplemented by reference TRBV7-9 and TRBJ2-2, the full variable domain reads DTGVSQNPRHKITKRGQNVTFRCDPISEHNRLYWYRQTLGQGPEFLTYFQNEAQLEKSRLLSDRFSAERPKGSFSTLEIQRTEQGDSAMYLCASSLLMGAGITGELFFGEGSRLTVL.

This chain links TRBV5-1 with TRBJ2-7; weak D call: TRBD2 (5 bases). This CDR3 contains 14 residues. Germline V lookup: CDR1 SGHRS, CDR2 YFSETQ. V gave up 0 bases and J gave up 3 bases, with 10 bases separating them. Here the CDR3 DNA reads TGCGCCAGCAGCTTGGGTGGCAGCGGCTACGAGCAGTACTTC. Translation: CASSLGGSGYEQYF. Filled out from reference TRBV5-1 and TRBJ2-7, the complete variable domain reads KAGVTQTPRYLIKTRGQQVTLSCSPISGHRSVSWYQQTPGQGLQFLFEYFSETQRNKGNFPGRFSGRQFSNSRSEMNVSTLELGDSALYLCASSLGGSGYEQYFGPGTRLTVT.

This clone appeared many times. This rearrangement joins TRBV6-5 to TRBJ2-6; 8 positions agree with TRBD1. Germline V gene sequence: CDR1 MNHEY, CDR2 SVGAGI. V lost 3 bases to trimming and J lost 0 bases; unmatched junction nucleotides: 1. CDR3 length: 16 residues. The CDR3 DNA is TGTGCCAGCAGTTATGACAGGGGCTCTGGGGCCAACGTCCTGACTTTC. Amino acids: CASSYDRGSGANVLTF.

The V gene is TRBV2, the J gene TRBJ1-5; perhaps TRBD1 as D (6 bases). The CDR3 has 15 residues. CDR1 is SNHLY, CDR2 FYNNEI, per germline. Trimming took 1 base from V and 5 from J, leaving 12 bases between them. The CDR3 reads CASSEGDMGHQPQHF. The CDR3 DNA follows: TGTGCCAGCAGTGAAGGGGACATGGGCCATCAGCCCCAGCATTTT.

The table lists this clone with a count of one. V usage is TRBV5-1 and J usage is TRBJ2-5; 12 positions agree with TRBD2. V lost 2 bases and J lost 2; bases outside the gene matches: 1. There are 15 residues in the CDR3. CDR1 is SGHRS, CDR2 YFSETQ, per germline. Written as DNA, the CDR3 is TGCGCCAGCAGCTTAGGACTAGCGGGACAAGAGACCCAGTACTTC. Amino acid sequence: CASSLGLAGQETQYF.

This chain uses TRBV29-1 with TRBJ2-2; 10 bases match TRBD2. CDR1 is SQVTM and CDR2 is ANQGSEA in the germline V gene. V was clipped by 7 bases and J by 1 base; unmatched bases: 6. The CDR3 contains 15 residues. The CDR3: CSASLAGVNTGELFF. CDR3 bases: TGCAGCGCCTCTCTAGCGGGAGTGAACACCGGGGAGCTGTTTTTT.

Only a few counts were recorded for this clone. J is TRBJ2-5 and V is TRBV7-3; TRBD2 agrees at 10 bases. Germline CDR1 reads SGHTA; CDR2 reads FQGTGA. With V trimmed by 1 base and J by 2 bases, 16 bases remained unmatched. The CDR3 has 20 amino acids. Here the CDR3 DNA reads TGTGCCAGCAGCTTAATCGGGTGGGCTAGCGGGAGTCCCAAGCAAGAGACCCAGTACTTC. Translating it yields CASSLIGWASGSPKQETQYF.

V gene TRBV7-9 combines with J gene TRBJ1-3; 7 nucleotides match TRBD1. Germline-derived CDR1 and CDR2 are SEHNR and FQNEAQ (reference sequence). J was trimmed by 3 bases and V by 5 bases; bases with no gene match: 7. The CDR3 is 15 amino acids. CDR3 in amino acids: CASSTETGSGNTIYF. For the CDR3, the DNA is TGTGCCAGCAGCACAGAGACAGGGAGTGGAAACACCATATATTTT.

The chain combines TRBV9 with TRBJ1-3; perhaps TRBD1 as D (5 bases). The CDR3 consists of 16 residues. CDR1 is SGDLS, CDR2 YYNGEE, per germline. V lost 3 bases and J 2 bases, leaving 15 bases between the germline ends. The CDR3 DNA follows: TGTGCCAGCAGCGGCCAATCCAGGGTAGCTGGAAACACCATATATTTT. It yields the protein CASSGQSRVAGNTIYF.

On this clone itself: At one end, the junction sequence differs from germline, possibly due to a read error. The chain couples TRBV7-7 to TRBJ2-7; D is unclear. This CDR3 spans 14 amino acids. CDR1 is SSHAT, CDR2 FNYEAQ, per germline (reference sequence). The CDR3 loop is CASSLNGNSYEQYF. The CDR3 nucleotides are TGTGCTAGCAGCTTAAACGGTAACTCCTACGAGCAGTACTTC.

This chain joins TRBV6-6 and TRBJ1-6; the match to TRBD1 covers 8 bases. The J segment lost 11 bases and the V segment lost 4 bases, leaving 10 bases of the junction unmatched. The CDR3 loop spans 15 amino acids. CDR1 and CDR2 (germline): MNHNY, SVGAGI (reference sequence). The CDR3 spells CASSSPDRDLTPLHF. In DNA, the CDR3 is TGTGCCAGCAGTTCCCCGGACAGGGATTTGACACCCCTCCACTTT.

Regarding this clone: No DNA is shown, since the ends of the CDR3 on it are uncertain; the CDR3 is the one TCRdb lists. CDR3 residues: CASSVGRGAGHTF. The J gene is TRBJ1-2, the V gene TRBV9; no check of the table's D call, TRBD1, against the DNA was made. Germline-derived CDR1 and CDR2 are SGDLS and YYNGEE. The CDR3 adds up to 13 amino acids, both ends counted.

This clone was counted a few times. This chain connects TRBV5-1 to TRBJ1-1; a possible D gene is TRBD1 (6 bases). From germline, CDR1 is SGHRS and CDR2 YFSETQ. Trimming cost V 0 bases and J 12 bases, with 15 bases left between them. The CDR3 is made up of 13 amino acids. The CDR3 sequence is CASSLDQGRRSFF. The CDR3 nucleotides read TGCGCCAGCAGCTTGGATCAGGGGCGCAGGTCTTTCTTT. Using reference TRBV5-1 and TRBJ1-1 for the parts outside the CDR3, the full variable domain is KAGVTQTPRYLIKTRGQQVTLSCSPISGHRSVSWYQQTPGQGLQFLFEYFSETQRNKGNFPGRFSGRQFSNSRSEMNVSTLELGDSALYLCASSLDQGRRSFFGQGTRLTVV.

The CDR3 DNA reads TGTGCCATCAGTGAGGGGACTAGCGGCACAGATACGCAGTATTTT. It codes for CAISEGTSGTDTQYF. The chain couples TRBV10-3 to TRBJ2-3, with 10 bases aligning to TRBD2. This CDR3 is 15 amino acids long. V trimming: 2 bases; J trimming: 1 base; junction bases outside the gene matches: 0. Germline loops: CDR1 ENHRY, CDR2 SYGVKD.

The chain couples TRBV19 to TRBJ2-4; the D gene is possibly TRBD2 (6 bases). The ends were cut back, 1 base at V and 0 bases at J, with 13 bases in the middle. The CDR3 is 17 amino acids. Germline-derived CDR1 and CDR2 are LNHDA and SQIVND (reference sequence). CDR3 DNA sequence: TGTGCCAGTAGTATAGGAGGCGGGGCTCAAGCCAAAAACATTCAGTACTTC. Protein sequence: CASSIGGGAQAKNIQYF.